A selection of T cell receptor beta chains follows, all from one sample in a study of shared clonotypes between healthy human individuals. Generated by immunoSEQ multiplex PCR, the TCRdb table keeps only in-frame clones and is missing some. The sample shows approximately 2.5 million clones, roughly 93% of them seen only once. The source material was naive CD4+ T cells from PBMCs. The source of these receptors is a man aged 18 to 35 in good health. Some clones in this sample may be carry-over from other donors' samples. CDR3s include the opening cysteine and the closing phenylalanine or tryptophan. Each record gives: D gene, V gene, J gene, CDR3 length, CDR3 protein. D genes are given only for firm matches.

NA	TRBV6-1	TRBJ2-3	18	CASSEATYTGVWGVTQYF
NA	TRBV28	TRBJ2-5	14	CASSGPVGQETQYF
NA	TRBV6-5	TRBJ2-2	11	CATASSGELFF
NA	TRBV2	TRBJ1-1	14	CASRGAGEYTEAFF
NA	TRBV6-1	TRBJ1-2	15	CASSEEAQGYYGYTF
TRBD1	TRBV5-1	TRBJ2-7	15	CASSLSGTGVDEQYF
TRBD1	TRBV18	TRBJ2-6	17	CASSRQGTKSGANVLTF
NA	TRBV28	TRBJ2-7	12	CASSRFIHEQYF
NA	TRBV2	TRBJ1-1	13	CASSMNKNTEAFF
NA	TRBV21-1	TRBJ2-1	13	CASSKVRDNEQFF
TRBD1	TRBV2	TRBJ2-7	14	CASSAGQGLHEQYF
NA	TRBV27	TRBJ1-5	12	CASSGINQPQHF
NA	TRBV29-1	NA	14	CSASLSAAWGEQYF
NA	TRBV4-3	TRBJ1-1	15	CASSQEPGGDTEAFF
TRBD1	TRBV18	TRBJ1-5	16	CASSPLGQGNDQPQHF
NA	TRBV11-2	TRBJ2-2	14	CASSLPRYTGELFF
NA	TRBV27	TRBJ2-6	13	CASRIHGANVLTF
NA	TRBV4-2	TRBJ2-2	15	CASSQVSRNTGELFF
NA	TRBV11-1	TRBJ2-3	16	CASSQPGAGNTDTQYF
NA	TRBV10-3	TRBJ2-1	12	CAISEPYNEQFF
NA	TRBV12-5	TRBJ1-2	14	CASGSPGGDYGYTF
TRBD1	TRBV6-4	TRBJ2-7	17	CASRYRGLPLSSYEQYF
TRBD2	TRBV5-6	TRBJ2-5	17	CASSLRVVSGGGETQYF
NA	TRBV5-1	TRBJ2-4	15	CASSSPHSGENIQYF
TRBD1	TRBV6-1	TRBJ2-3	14	CASRQGYGTDTQYF
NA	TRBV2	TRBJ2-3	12	CASNLDVDTQYF
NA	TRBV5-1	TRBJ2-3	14	CASSLGGSTDTQYF
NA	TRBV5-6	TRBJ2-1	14	CASSSGRANNEQFF
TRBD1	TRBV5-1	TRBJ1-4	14	CASRSGTGNEKLFF
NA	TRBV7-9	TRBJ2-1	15	CASSWAVGSYNEQFF
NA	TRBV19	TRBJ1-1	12	CASTGLYTEAFF
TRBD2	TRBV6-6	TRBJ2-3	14	CASSSPSGSNTQYF
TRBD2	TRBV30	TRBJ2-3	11	CGVQAGYTQYF
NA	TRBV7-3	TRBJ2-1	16	CASSPPGRESYNEQFF
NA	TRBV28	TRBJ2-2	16	CASSKPDSTNTGELFF
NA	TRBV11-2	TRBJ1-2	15	CASSLKPGTPYGYTF
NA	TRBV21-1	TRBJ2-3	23	CASSAVRTAGHIFEGGWPDTQYF
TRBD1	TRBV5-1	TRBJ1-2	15	CASSTGQGAWYGYTF
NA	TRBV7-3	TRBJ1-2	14	CASSLTGGNYGYTF
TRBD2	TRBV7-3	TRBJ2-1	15	CASSPGTSGSWEQFF
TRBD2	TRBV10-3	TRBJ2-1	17	CAISETSGRSSYNEQFF
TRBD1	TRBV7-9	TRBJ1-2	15	CASSSRQGAYYGYTF
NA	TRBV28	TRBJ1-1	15	CASSEGGRVGTEAFF
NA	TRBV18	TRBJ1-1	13	CASSLGVNTEAFF
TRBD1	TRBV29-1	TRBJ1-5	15	CSVGTGTGKNQPQHF
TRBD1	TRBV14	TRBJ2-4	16	CASSPMETGTKNIQYF
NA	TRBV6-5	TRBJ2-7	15	CASSYRGTAGYEQYF
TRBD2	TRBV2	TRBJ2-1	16	CASSDVGLAGFHEQFF
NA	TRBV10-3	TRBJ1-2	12	CAIAGANYGYTF
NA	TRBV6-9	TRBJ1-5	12	CASQGGNQPQHF
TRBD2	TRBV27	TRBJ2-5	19	CASSLIPSGSSGRSATQYF
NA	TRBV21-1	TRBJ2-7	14	CASSKDMKGDEQYF
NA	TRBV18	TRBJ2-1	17	CASSPTTYSGLTNEQFF